The TCR beta chain described here comes from a study of T cells expressing NK-cell markers. Study background: Seven donors tested HCMV-seropositive and one tested seronegative among the eight sequenced.

The CDR3 has 14 residues. The germline gives CDR1 MNHEY, CDR2 SMNVEV (reference sequence). No DNA is given; TCRdb re-called the 5' RACE reads and lists each CDR3 protein once. The repertoire shows 400,000 to 550,000 distinct CDR3 sequences; the top ten hold under 7.5%. The rearrangement links TRBV27 to TRBJ2-3; absent DNA, TCRdb's TRBD2 call cannot be checked. The source is a woman aged 18 to 69 in good health. The sequencing sample was made of blood T cells: a sorted CD56 or NKG2C T cell subset, CD4+ or CD8+ T cells, or bulk PBMC T cells (not recorded which). The CDR3 reads CASSLAGRWDTQYF.